The 29 T cell receptor beta chains listed next were all sequenced from one sample in a study of control samples from healthy donors and cancer patients. Assay: immunoSEQ multiplex PCR; the TCRdb copy retains only in-frame clones and omits some. The sample shows more than 100,000 clones, 75% to 90% of them seen only once. The sequencing input was PBMCs. The origin of the receptors is a man aged 55 to 70 with lung cancer.

This clone was seen once. V gene TRBV6-5 combines with J gene TRBJ2-7; 8 bases line up with TRBD1. Losses at the gene ends were 6 bases for V and 1 base for J; bases not matched to a gene: 8. CDR1 is MNHEY and CDR2 is SVGAGI in the germline V gene. This CDR3 spans 15 amino acids. The CDR3 reads CASRSSGTGSYEQYV. CDR3 nucleotide sequence: TGTGCCAGCAGGTCTTCCGGGACAGGTTCCTACGAGCAGTACGTC.

This clone was observed a handful of times. The chain links TRBV7-9 to TRBJ1-4; D is uncertain. The germline V gene encodes CDR1 SEHNR and CDR2 FQNEAQ (reference sequence). This CDR3 is built from 14 residues. V was cut by 5 bases and J by 8 bases, with 15 bases left in between. The CDR3 protein is CASSHPQGREKLFF. The CDR3 nucleotides are TGTGCCAGCAGCCACCCACAAGGCCGCGAAAAACTGTTTTTT.

The genes are TRBV13 and TRBJ2-2, with 8 bases lining up with TRBD2. The CDR3 runs 15 residues. The V gene end was trimmed by 6 bases and the J gene end by 4 bases; junction bases not matched to a gene: 7. Germline V gene lookup returns CDR1 PRHDT and CDR2 FYEKMQ (reference sequence). CDR3 DNA sequence: TGTGCCAGCAGACTTCCGGGGGGGCCCACCGGGGAGCTGTTTTTT. This encodes CASRLPGGPTGELFF.

This chain joins TRBV29-1 and TRBJ1-2; 9 positions match TRBD1. CDR3 size: 13 residues. The trim removed 6 bases at V and 4 bases at J, leaving 6 bases unmatched. CDR1 and CDR2 (germline): SQVTM, ANQGSEA. The CDR3 spells CSVRQGVSYGYTF. CDR3 bases: TGCAGCGTCAGACAGGGGGTGAGCTATGGCTACACCTTC.

The chain joins TRBV5-8 to TRBJ2-7; D ambiguous. Germline V gives CDR1 SGHTS, CDR2 YDEGEE. The CDR3 extends over 16 amino acids. Trimming cost V 0 bases and J 0 bases, with 13 bases left between them. In DNA, the CDR3 is TGTGCCAGCAGCTTGGTGTCAGCGACCACCTCCTACGAGCAGTACGTC. The encoded protein is CASSLVSATTSYEQYV.

In the case of this clone: This sample also contains other DNA sequences that code for the same CDR3. The CDR3 spells CASRFTEAFF. CDR3 DNA sequence: TGTGCCAGCAGGTTCACTGAAGCTTTCTTT. J is TRBJ1-1 and V is TRBV6-6, with unresolved D. V was clipped by 6 bases and J by 4 bases, with 3 bases between them. CDR3 size: 10 residues. Germline-derived CDR1 and CDR2 are MNHNY and SVGAGI (reference sequence).

The chain combines TRBV6-1 with TRBJ1-2; a weak D match, TRBD1 (5 bases). Trimming stripped 1 base from V and 4 bases from J, with 13 bases between. The germline CDR1 and CDR2 sequences are MNHNS and SASEGT. There are 15 residues in the CDR3. CDR3 nucleotide sequence: TGTGCCAGCAGTGAAGGAGCTGGGCAGGGCTATGGCTACACCTTC. It codes for CASSEGAGQGYGYTF.

The gene calls are TRBV5-1 and TRBJ1-1, with TRBD1 identical over 9 bases. The CDR3 runs to 14 residues. Looked up from germline, CDR1 is SGHRS and CDR2 is YFSETQ. V lost 4 bases and J lost 6; bases outside the gene matches: 7. The chain's CDR3 is CASSPGQGSSEAFF. The CDR3, as DNA: TGCGCCAGCAGCCCGGGACAGGGTTCTTCTGAAGCTTTCTTT. The full variable domain, its missing parts supplied by reference TRBV5-1 and TRBJ1-1, is KAGVTQTPRYLIKTRGQQVTLSCSPISGHRSVSWYQQTPGQGLQFLFEYFSETQRNKGNFPGRFSGRQFSNSRSEMNVSTLELGDSALYLCASSPGQGSSEAFFGQGTRLTVV.

The chain uses TRBV10-1 and TRBJ2-3; TRBD2 matches 12 bases. The germline CDR1 and CDR2 sequences are WNHNN and SYGVQD (reference sequence). The J segment lost 2 bases and the V segment lost 5 bases, leaving 5 bases of the junction unmatched. The CDR3 covers 16 residues. CDR3 residues: CASSLRTSGDTDTQYF. In nucleotides, the CDR3 is TGCGCCAGCAGTCTTAGGACTAGCGGGGACACAGATACGCAGTATTTT.

The rearrangement joins TRBV5-5 to TRBJ1-3; D is undetermined. The CDR3 has 17 amino acids. Looked up from germline, CDR1 is SGHKS and CDR2 is YYEKEE (reference sequence). V was clipped by 2 bases and J by 0 bases, with 15 bases between them. The DNA of the CDR3 is TGTGCCAGCAGCTTTCGAGATTTTAGCGTCTCTGGAAACACCATATATTTT. Residues: CASSFRDFSVSGNTIYF.

The V gene is TRBV7-2, the J gene TRBJ1-1; D call uncertain. CDR3 length: 13 amino acids. CDR1 and CDR2 (germline): SGHTA, FQGNSA. Trimming took 3 bases from V and 1 from J, leaving 6 bases between them. CDR3 residues: CASSLSGNTEAFF. The CDR3 nucleotides are TGTGCCAGCAGCTTGAGTGGGAACACTGAAGCTTTCTTT.

This chain links TRBV29-1 with TRBJ2-7, with D unresolved. The CDR3 has 12 amino acids. Germline V gives CDR1 SQVTM, CDR2 ANQGSEA. Trimming removed 5 bases at V and 2 bases at J, with 10 bases between. CDR3 amino acids: CSVLEMTYEQYF. The CDR3 DNA sequence: TGCAGCGTTCTCGAGATGACCTACGAGCAGTACTTC.

As to this clone: The germline gene is not matched at one end of the junction; a read error may be the cause. The CDR3 sequence is CAGSFQGLMNTEAFF. The DNA of the CDR3 is TGTGCCGGCAGCTTTCAGGGACTAATGAACACTGAAGCTTTCTTT. The V and J genes are TRBV7-2 and TRBJ1-1; the D gene is possibly TRBD1 (5 bases). CDR3 size: 15 residues. Germline V lookup: CDR1 SGHTA, CDR2 FQGNSA.

This chain uses TRBV5-1 with TRBJ2-3; D gene uncertain. Trimming took off 4 bases at V and 1 base at J, with 13 bases between the two ends. The germline V gene has CDR1 SGHRS and CDR2 YFSETQ. The CDR3 is 15 residues long. In DNA form, the CDR3 reads TGCGCCAGCAGCCCCTTAACGGTTCGCACAGATACGCAGTATTTT. This encodes CASSPLTVRTDTQYF. Full variable domain (remainder filled in from reference TRBV5-1 and TRBJ2-3): KAGVTQTPRYLIKTRGQQVTLSCSPISGHRSVSWYQQTPGQGLQFLFEYFSETQRNKGNFPGRFSGRQFSNSRSEMNVSTLELGDSALYLCASSPLTVRTDTQYFGPGTRLTVL.

The table lists this clone with a count of one. This rearrangement joins TRBV5-6 to TRBJ1-3; D is possibly TRBD1 (6 bases). The V gene lost 7 bases and the J gene lost 0 bases, with 11 bases spanning the gap. The CDR3 contains 14 residues. Germline values: CDR1 SGHDT, CDR2 YYEEEE. For the CDR3, the DNA is TGTGCCAGCCTTGTAGGGGGCTCTGGAAACACCATATATTTT. Translated: CASLVGGSGNTIYF.

The V gene is TRBV2, the J gene TRBJ1-2; D gene ambiguous. This CDR3 is 12 amino acids long. The V end lost 7 bases, the J end lost 5 bases, and 11 bases lay between the germline ends. Germline values: CDR1 SNHLY, CDR2 FYNNEI. CDR3 DNA sequence: TGTGCCAGCAATCGGTTTGGGTATGGCTACACCTTC. Its protein is CASNRFGYGYTF.

This rearrangement joins TRBV15 to TRBJ1-5; the D is unclear. Germline loops: CDR1 LNHNV, CDR2 YYDKDF (reference sequence). Trimming left V 1 base short and J 4 bases short, with 5 bases between. The CDR3 length is 13 residues. CDR3 amino acids: CATSRVQNQPQHF. In nucleotides, the CDR3 is TGTGCCACCAGCAGAGTACAGAATCAGCCCCAGCATTTT.

The rearrangement uses TRBV2 and TRBJ2-2, with TRBD1 matching 9 bases. From germline, CDR1 is SNHLY and CDR2 FYNNEI. The ends lost 4 bases at V and 2 bases at J; junction bases unmatched: 8. The CDR3 loop spans 17 amino acids. CDR3 nucleotides: TGTGCCAGCAGTGGAGGACAGGGGCGCGGAAACACCGGGGAGCTGTTTTTT. This encodes CASSGGQGRGNTGELFF.

CDR3 DNA: TGTGCCAGCAGCTTAGTGATGGTCGGGGAGCTGTTTTTT. As protein: CASSLVMVGELFF. The genes are TRBV7-9 and TRBJ2-2; D unresolved. The CDR3 extends over 13 amino acids. The germline CDR1 and CDR2 sequences are SEHNR and FQNEAQ (reference sequence). Trimming pared 1 base from V and 7 bases from J, leaving 7 bases between.

The chain links TRBV5-1 to TRBJ2-3, with 7 nucleotides matching TRBD2. V dropped 0 bases and J dropped 0; count of bases not matched to a gene: 4. Per germline, CDR1 SGHRS and CDR2 YFSETQ. This CDR3 comprises 16 residues. This CDR3 reads CASSLGLGGSTDTQYF. In DNA form, the CDR3 reads TGCGCCAGCAGCTTGGGTTTGGGGGGGAGCACAGATACGCAGTATTTT.

The count of this clone is one. The chain links TRBV7-8 to TRBJ1-3; D is unresolved. Germline-derived CDR1 and CDR2 are SGHVS and FQNEAQ. V was clipped by 2 bases and J by 7 bases, with 6 bases between them. There are 12 residues in the CDR3. The CDR3 spells CASSLQMNTIYF. In DNA, the CDR3 is TGTGCCAGCAGCTTACAAATGAACACCATATATTTT.

The chain couples TRBV27 to TRBJ2-1; 7 bases are a match to TRBD2. Germline V gives CDR1 MNHEY, CDR2 SMNVEV (reference sequence). Trimming cost V 4 bases and J 1 base; bases outside gene matches: 7. The CDR3 is 16 amino acids. The CDR3 protein is CASSSSAGPSYNEQFF. DNA for the CDR3: TGTGCCAGCAGTTCGTCAGCGGGGCCATCCTACAATGAGCAGTTCTTC.

The rearrangement joins TRBV30 to TRBJ2-2, with D possibly TRBD2 on 7 matching bases. V was pared by 3 bases and J by 4 bases, with 18 bases between. Per the germline V gene, CDR1 is GTSNPN and CDR2 is SVGIG (reference sequence). There are 16 residues in the CDR3. Written as DNA, the CDR3 is TGTGCCTGGAGGGGAGGGGCCAGGGGATTCACCGGGGAGCTGTTTTTT. It encodes CAWRGGARGFTGELFF.

The rearrangement links TRBV6-5 to TRBJ1-2; D may be TRBD1 (5 bases). The V gene's germline CDR1 is MNHEY and CDR2 SVGAGI. Between the trimmed V and J ends, which lost 8 bases and 8 bases, there was a span of 21 bases. The CDR3 length is 14 residues. The CDR3 sequence: CASRRQEGAGGYTF. Here the CDR3 DNA reads TGTGCCAGCCGGCGCCAAGAAGGAGCAGGGGGCTACACCTTC.

This clone occurred a few times. This chain joins TRBV3-1 (or the pseudogene TRBV3-2) and TRBJ1-6, with a tentative D call TRBD1 (6 bases). In germline, CDR1 is LGHDT, CDR2 YNNKEL (reference sequence). The CDR3 has 15 residues. Between the trimmed V and J ends, which lost 1 base and 7 bases, there was a span of 11 bases. CDR3 sequence reads: CASSQASGVNSPLHF. The CDR3, as DNA: TGTGCCAGCAGCCAAGCGTCAGGGGTCAATTCACCCCTCCACTTT.

The chain links TRBV4-1 to TRBJ1-1, with D possibly TRBD1 on 5 matching bases. V lost 3 bases and J lost 0, with 11 bases in between. Germline assignment: CDR1 MGHRA and CDR2 YSYEKL. The CDR3 extends over 15 amino acids. The CDR3 DNA reads TGCGCCAGCAGCCATGCCGACAGCATGAACACTGAAGCTTTCTTT. Amino acids: CASSHADSMNTEAFF.

This sequence joins TRBV2 and TRBJ2-1; 11 bases are a match to TRBD2. Trimming removed 1 base from V and 9 bases from J; junction bases left unmatched: 8. This CDR3 is built from 16 residues. Germline values: CDR1 SNHLY, CDR2 FYNNEI. CDR3 DNA: TGTGCCAGCAGTGAAGAGGCTAGCGGGGGGTTGGGTGAGCAGTTCTTC. This sequence encodes CASSEEASGGLGEQFF.

The genes are TRBV2 and TRBJ1-1; TRBD1 aligns across 10 bases. The germline V gene encodes CDR1 SNHLY and CDR2 FYNNEI. V shed 6 bases and J 1 base; nucleotides not matched to a gene: 11. CDR3 length: 17 amino acids. The CDR3 here is CASSWDRGSGENTEAFF. The CDR3 DNA follows: TGTGCCAGCAGCTGGGACAGGGGAAGTGGGGAGAACACTGAAGCTTTCTTT.

The chain combines TRBV9 with TRBJ2-1; unclear D gene. The CDR3 covers 13 residues. Germline CDR1 reads SGDLS; CDR2 reads YYNGEE. V was trimmed by 0 bases and J by 8 bases, leaving 9 bases between them. CDR3 sequence (DNA): TGTGCCAGCAGCGTAGTAGGGTCGGATGAGCAGTTCTTC. It yields the protein CASSVVGSDEQFF.